These T cell receptor beta chains were read from a single sample in a study of T cells in Graves' hyperthyroidism and ophthalmopathy. TCRdb reprocessed the multiplex PCR reads via MiXCR and lists one record per CDR3 protein. The sample lists about 540,000 distinct CDR3 sequences; under 60% were seen once. The sequenced sample was peripheral blood or thyroid tissue (not recorded which). These receptors were obtained from a woman aged 18-29 years with Graves' hyperthyroidism. The CDR3 runs from the conserved cysteine through the conserved F or W. The order of the fields is D gene, V gene, J gene, clone size, CDR3 protein, CDR3 DNA. The D gene is left open where the match is weak. Clone size, where shown, is once, few, many, or a class for clones that have expanded.

.	TRBV10-3	TRBJ1-2	.	CAISRTNYGYTF	TGTGCCATCAGCAGGACAAACTATGGCTACACCTTC
TRBD1	TRBV12-3/TRBV12-4	TRBJ1-3	.	CASSFPGQGDTIYF	TGTGCCAGCAGTTTCCCGGGACAGGGAGACACCATATATTTT
.	TRBV29-1	TRBJ1-2	.	CSAAGIRDGHTF	TGCAGCGCAGCCGGGATAAGGGACGGCCACACCTTC
.	TRBV28	TRBJ1-1	.	CATSRLKGGTFF	TGTGCCACCTCCCGACTGAAGGGGGGGACTTTCTTT
.	TRBV29-1	TRBJ2-7	few	CSVEGAGHHEQYF	TGCAGCGTTGAAGGGGCCGGGCACCACGAGCAGTACTTC
TRBD2	TRBV7-1	TRBJ2-5	.	CASSSRTSGTGDQETQYF	TGTGCCAGCAGCTCCCGGACTAGCGGGACAGGGGACCAAGAGACCCAGTACTTC
TRBD2	TRBV5-1	TRBJ2-7	.	CASSLTSASYEQYF	TGCGCCAGCAGCTTGACTAGCGCGTCCTACGAGCAGTACTTC
.	TRBV25-1	TRBJ1-2	.	CASSYDGTWGYTF	TGTGCCAGCAGTTACGACGGAACGTGGGGCTACACCTTC
.	TRBV5-4	TRBJ2-5	few	CASSLNTGETQYF	TGTGCCAGCAGCTTGAATACCGGAGAGACCCAGTACTTC
.	TRBV29-1	TRBJ1-3	.	CSVGAGGRGNTIYF	TGCAGCGTTGGAGCGGGAGGGCGAGGAAACACCATATATTTT
.	TRBV2	TRBJ1-4	many	CASSEGTENEKLFF	TGTGCCAGCAGTGAAGGGACAGAGAATGAAAAACTGTTTTTT
TRBD2	TRBV24-1	TRBJ2-5	many	CATSDPGTSGRLETQYF	TGTGCCACCAGTGATCCCGGGACTAGCGGGAGATTGGAGACCCAGTACTTC
TRBD1	TRBV29-1	TRBJ1-2	.	CSTQTGRGHGYTF	TGCAGCACCCAGACAGGGAGGGGACATGGCTACACCTTC
.	TRBV12-3/TRBV12-4	TRBJ1-2	many	CASTPGGRRYGYTF	TGTGCCAGCACCCCCGGGGGGCGACGGTATGGCTACACCTTC
.	TRBV9	TRBJ1-1	few	CASSQVAGLNTEAFF	TGTGCCAGCAGCCAAGTGGCAGGGCTAAACACTGAAGCTTTCTTT
.	TRBV19	TRBJ1-1	.	CASSIDDFGKLDEAFF	TGTGCCAGTAGTATAGATGATTTCGGTAAGCTAGATGAAGCTTTCTTT